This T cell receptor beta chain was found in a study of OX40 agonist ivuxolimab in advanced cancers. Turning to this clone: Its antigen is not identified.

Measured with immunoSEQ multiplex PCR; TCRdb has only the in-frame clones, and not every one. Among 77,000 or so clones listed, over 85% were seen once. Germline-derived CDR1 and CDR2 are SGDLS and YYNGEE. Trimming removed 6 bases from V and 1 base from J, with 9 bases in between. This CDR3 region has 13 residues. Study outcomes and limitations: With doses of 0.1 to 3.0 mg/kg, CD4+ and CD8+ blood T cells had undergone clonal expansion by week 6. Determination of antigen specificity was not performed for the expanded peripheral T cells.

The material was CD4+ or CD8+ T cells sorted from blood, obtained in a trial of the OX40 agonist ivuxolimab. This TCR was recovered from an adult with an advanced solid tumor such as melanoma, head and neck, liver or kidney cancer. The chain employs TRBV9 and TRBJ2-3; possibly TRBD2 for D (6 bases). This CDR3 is CASNGGGTDTQYF. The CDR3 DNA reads TGTGCCAGCAACGGGGGTGGCACAGATACGCAGTATTTT.